This is a list of T cell receptor beta chains from one sample in a study of T-cell reconstitution after alpha-beta-depleted transplantation in children. TCRdb re-called the PCR reads through MiXCR, storing one row per CDR3 protein. The sample lists 500,000 to 600,000 distinct CDR3 sequences, about 17% occurring once. Source: PBMCs from the stem cell graft donor, taken from the stem cell graft. The source of these receptors is a human donor who donated a stem cell graft to a child with acute lymphoblastic leukemia. CDR3s include the opening cysteine and the closing phenylalanine or tryptophan. The D gene is left open where the match is weak. Rows may omit the clone size; those that give it use once, few, many or a size class.

abundance	v_gene	d_gene	j_gene	CDR3aa	CDR3nt
few	TRBV27	NA	TRBJ2-1	CASSLSLAPNEQFF	TGTGCCAGCAGTTTGAGTCTAGCGCCCAATGAGCAGTTCTTC
NA	TRBV4-1	NA	TRBJ2-2	CASSQEIVIITGELFF	TGCGCCAGCAGCCAAGAAATTGTAATTATCACCGGGGAGCTGTTTTTT
few	TRBV20-1	TRBD1	TRBJ2-1	CSVPQLRGRSYNEQFF	TGCAGTGTCCCTCAACTCAGGGGGCGCTCATACAATGAGCAGTTCTTC
NA	TRBV5-1	TRBD2	TRBJ2-5	CASSLMPSGEIQETQYF	TGCGCCAGCAGCTTGATGCCTAGCGGGGAAATTCAAGAGACCCAGTACTTC
many	TRBV20-1	TRBD1	TRBJ2-7	CSARGGAGGGYEQYF	TGCAGTGCTAGAGGAGGGGCAGGGGGCGGCTACGAGCAGTACTTC
NA	TRBV4-1	NA	TRBJ2-3	CASSQDLGLTDTQYF	TGCGCCAGCAGCCAAGATCTCGGGCTCACAGATACGCAGTATTTT
few	TRBV14	NA	TRBJ2-7	CASSGKGVRSYEQYF	TGTGCCAGCAGCGGCAAAGGGGTTAGATCCTACGAGCAGTACTTC
NA	TRBV12-3/TRBV12-4	TRBD2	TRBJ2-3	CASSPPRGTSGRTDTQYF	TGTGCCAGCAGTCCCCCGAGGGGGACTAGCGGGAGGACAGATACGCAGTATTTT
NA	TRBV7-2	TRBD2	TRBJ2-5	CASSSYHSGRETQYF	TGTGCCAGCAGCTCCTACCATAGCGGGAGAGAGACCCAGTACTTC
NA	TRBV7-8	NA	TRBJ2-7	CASSLALLAPYEQYF	TGTGCCAGCAGCTTAGCGCTACTAGCCCCCTACGAGCAGTACTTC
NA	TRBV7-2	NA	TRBJ1-6	CASSQRAVLQTLHF	TGTGCCAGCAGCCAAAGGGCCGTTCTGCAAACTCTCCACTTT
NA	TRBV9	NA	TRBJ1-1	CASSLGGEGNIEAFF	TGTGCCAGCAGCCTGGGGGGGGAGGGGAACATTGAAGCTTTCTTT
few	TRBV9	NA	TRBJ2-3	CASSGSGGGDTQYF	TGTGCCAGCAGCGGAAGCGGAGGAGGGGATACGCAGTATTTT
few	TRBV5-1	TRBD1	TRBJ2-7	CASSLARTGRIYEQYF	TGCGCCAGCAGCTTGGCACGGACAGGGAGGATCTACGAGCAGTACTTC
few	TRBV5-5	NA	TRBJ2-7	CASSFGSGGSYEQYF	TGTGCCAGCAGCTTTGGGAGCGGAGGGAGTTACGAGCAGTACTTC
NA	TRBV24-1	NA	TRBJ2-1	CATSYIGNEQFF	TGTGCCACCAGTTACATCGGAAATGAGCAGTTCTTC
few	TRBV14	NA	TRBJ2-1	CASSQDSNQYNEQFF	TGTGCCAGCAGCCAAGACTCGAACCAGTACAATGAGCAGTTCTTC
NA	TRBV5-1	TRBD1	TRBJ1-2	CASSWTTGSQTYGYTF	TGCGCCAGCAGCTGGACGACAGGGTCCCAGACTTATGGCTACACCTTC
few	TRBV5-1	NA	TRBJ2-7	CASSLALSKQYF	TGCGCCAGCAGCTTGGCCCTCAGCAAGCAGTACTTC
few	TRBV20-1	NA	TRBJ1-2	CSARLRVGYTF	TGCAGTGCTAGATTGAGAGTTGGCTACACCTTC
NA	TRBV7-8	TRBD1	TRBJ1-3	CASSLGGTAKGNTIYF	TGTGCCAGCAGCTTAGGAGGGACAGCAAAGGGAAACACCATATATTTT
NA	TRBV6-2/TRBV6-3	TRBD1	TRBJ1-5	CASSWAQGAQPQHF	TGTGCCAGCAGTTGGGCGCAGGGGGCCCAGCCCCAGCATTTT
few	TRBV7-3	NA	TRBJ2-6	CASSLKRGANVLTF	TGTGCCAGCAGCTTAAAACGTGGGGCCAACGTCCTGACTTTC
NA	TRBV20-1	TRBD1	TRBJ2-7	CSATSSGTGAYEQYF	TGCAGTGCGACCTCTTCCGGGACAGGGGCCTACGAGCAGTACTTC
NA	TRBV12-3/TRBV12-4	TRBD1	TRBJ1-1	CASRLGRDRGNTEAFF	TGTGCCAGCAGGTTGGGGCGGGACAGGGGGAACACTGAAGCTTTCTTT
NA	TRBV29-1	TRBD2	TRBJ2-1	CSVVGGISYNEQFF	TGCAGCGTTGTGGGGGGGATCTCCTACAATGAGCAGTTCTTC